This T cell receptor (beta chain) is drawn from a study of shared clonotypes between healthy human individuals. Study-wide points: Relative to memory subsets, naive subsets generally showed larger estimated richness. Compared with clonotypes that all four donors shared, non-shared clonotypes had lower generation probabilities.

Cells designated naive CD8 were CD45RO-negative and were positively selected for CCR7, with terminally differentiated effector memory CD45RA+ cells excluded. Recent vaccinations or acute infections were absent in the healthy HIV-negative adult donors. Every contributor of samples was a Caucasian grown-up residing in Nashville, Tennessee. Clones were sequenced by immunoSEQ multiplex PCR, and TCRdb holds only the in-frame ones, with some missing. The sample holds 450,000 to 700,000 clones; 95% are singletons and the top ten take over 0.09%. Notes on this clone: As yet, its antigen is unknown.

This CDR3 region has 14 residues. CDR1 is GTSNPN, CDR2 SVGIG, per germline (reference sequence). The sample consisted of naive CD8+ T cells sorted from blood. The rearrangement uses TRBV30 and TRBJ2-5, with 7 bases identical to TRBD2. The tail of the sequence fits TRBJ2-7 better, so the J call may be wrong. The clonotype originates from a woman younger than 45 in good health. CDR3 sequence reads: CAWSIPFSGYEQYF. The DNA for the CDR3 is TGTGCCTGGAGTATCCCATTTAGCGGGTACGAGCAGTACTTC.